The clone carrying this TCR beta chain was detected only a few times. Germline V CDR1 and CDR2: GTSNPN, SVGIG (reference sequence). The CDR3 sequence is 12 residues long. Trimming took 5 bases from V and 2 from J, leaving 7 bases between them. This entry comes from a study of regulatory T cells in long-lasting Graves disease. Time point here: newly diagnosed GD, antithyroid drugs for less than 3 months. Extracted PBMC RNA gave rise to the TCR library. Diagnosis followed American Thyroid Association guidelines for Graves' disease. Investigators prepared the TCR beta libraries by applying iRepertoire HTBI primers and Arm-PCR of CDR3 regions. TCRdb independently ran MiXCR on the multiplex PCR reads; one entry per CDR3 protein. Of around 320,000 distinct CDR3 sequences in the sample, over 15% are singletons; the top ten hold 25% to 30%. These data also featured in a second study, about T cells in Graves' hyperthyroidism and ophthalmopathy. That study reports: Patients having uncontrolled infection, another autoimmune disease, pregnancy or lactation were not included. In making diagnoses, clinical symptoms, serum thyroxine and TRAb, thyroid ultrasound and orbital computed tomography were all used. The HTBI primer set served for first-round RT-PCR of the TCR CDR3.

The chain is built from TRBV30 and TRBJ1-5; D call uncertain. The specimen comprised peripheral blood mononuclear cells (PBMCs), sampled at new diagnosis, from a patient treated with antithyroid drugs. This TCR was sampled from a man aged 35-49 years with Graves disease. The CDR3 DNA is TGTGCCTGGGGGCCAGGCAATCAGCCCCAGCATTTT. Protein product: CAWGPGNQPQHF.